This T cell receptor (beta chain) came from a study of response to subunit inactivated influenza vaccine. The V gene end was trimmed by 6 bases and the J gene end by 5 bases; junction bases not matched to a gene: 9. Germline CDR1 LNHNV, CDR2 YYDKDF (reference sequence). This CDR3 contains 16 residues. TCRdb processed the RT-PCR reads anew with MiXCR; each CDR3 protein has one entry. This sample carries about 540,000 distinct CDR3 sequences, under 25% of them seen once, and the ten largest clones take under 3.5%. The data were also submitted as part of a second study, on T cells expressing NK-cell markers. This second study says: 5'RACE template switching with UMIs generated TCR beta cDNA. Beta-chain profiling covered CD3+CD56+NKG2C+, CD3+CD56+NKG2C- and CD3+CD56-NKG2C+ sorted subsets. Each of over 5 donors carried dominant NKG2C+ clonotypes accounting for roughly 1.0-7.5% of CD8+ T cells.

Sample: CD4+ T cells sorted from PBMCs, taken 11 to 12 days after vaccination. The TCR sequence derives from a man aged 50-60 years who received an inactivated influenza vaccine. The gene calls are TRBV15 and TRBJ1-5, with 11 bases identical to TRBD1. The CDR3 reads CATRVSGQGVYQPQHF. In DNA form, the CDR3 reads TGTGCCACCAGGGTATCGGGACAGGGGGTTTATCAGCCCCAGCATTTT.